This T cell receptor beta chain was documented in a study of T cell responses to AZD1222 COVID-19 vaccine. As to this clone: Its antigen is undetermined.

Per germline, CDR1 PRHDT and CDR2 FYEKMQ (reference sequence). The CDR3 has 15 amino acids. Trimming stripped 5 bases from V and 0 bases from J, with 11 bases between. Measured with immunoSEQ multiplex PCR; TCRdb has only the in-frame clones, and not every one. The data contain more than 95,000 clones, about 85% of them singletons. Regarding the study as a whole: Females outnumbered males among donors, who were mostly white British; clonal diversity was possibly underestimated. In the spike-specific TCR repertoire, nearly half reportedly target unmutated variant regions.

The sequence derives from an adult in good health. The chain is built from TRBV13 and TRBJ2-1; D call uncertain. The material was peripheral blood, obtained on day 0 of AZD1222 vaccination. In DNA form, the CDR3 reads TGTGCCAGCAGCCTCATATTAAGCTCCTACAATGAGCAGTTCTTC. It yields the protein CASSLILSSYNEQFF. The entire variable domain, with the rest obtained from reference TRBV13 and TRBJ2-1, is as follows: AAGVIQSPRHLIKEKRETATLKCYPIPRHDTVYWYQQGPGQDPQFLISFYEKMQSDKGSIPDRFSAQQFSDYHSELNMSSLELGDSALYFCASSLILSSYNEQFFGPGTRLTVL.